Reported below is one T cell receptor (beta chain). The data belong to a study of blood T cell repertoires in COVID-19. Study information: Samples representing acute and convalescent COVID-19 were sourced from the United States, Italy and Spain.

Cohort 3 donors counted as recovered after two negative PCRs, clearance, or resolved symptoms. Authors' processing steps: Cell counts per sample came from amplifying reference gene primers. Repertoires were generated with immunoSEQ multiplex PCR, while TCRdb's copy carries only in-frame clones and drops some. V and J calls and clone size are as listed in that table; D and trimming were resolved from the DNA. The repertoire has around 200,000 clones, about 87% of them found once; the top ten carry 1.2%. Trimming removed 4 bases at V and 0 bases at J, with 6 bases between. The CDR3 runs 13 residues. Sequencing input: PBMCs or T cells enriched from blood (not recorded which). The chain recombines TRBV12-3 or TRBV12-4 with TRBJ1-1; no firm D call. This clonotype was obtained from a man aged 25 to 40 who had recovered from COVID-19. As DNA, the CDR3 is TGTGCCAGCAGTTATAACATGAACACTGAAGCTTTCTTT. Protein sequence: CASSYNMNTEAFF.